This T cell receptor (beta chain) was identified during a study of blood T cells in healthy people across ages. Combining a sample-barcoded 5' primer with a J-beta primer mix, a second PCR ran for roughly 7 to 11 cycles. A single record per CDR3 protein comes from TCRdb applying MiXCR to the 5' RACE reads. The table records around 1,500,000 distinct CDR3 sequences, around two fifths of them present only once. CDR3 size: 13 residues. The germline V gene has CDR1 MNHNY and CDR2 SVGAGI (reference sequence). Deletions cut 2 bases from V and 3 bases from J, with 8 bases between. The table lists this clonotype with a few counts. Its target is not known. Isolation of PBMCs gave at least 6 million cells per sample. Study-level points and caveats: Among long-lived donors, naive CD4+ cells were more numerous and diversity higher than in aged donors.

This TCR derives from a woman aged 18-29 years in good health. The material sequenced was blood. The chain recombines TRBV6-6 with TRBJ2-7; D is unresolved. CDR3: CASSYDNLYEQYF. The DNA of the CDR3 is TGTGCCAGCAGTTACGACAATCTCTACGAGCAGTACTTC.